The clone carrying this TCR beta chain was counted a single time. Its cognate antigen is unknown. One junction end disagrees with the germline gene, perhaps due to a read error. Described treatment: approximately nine-day PBMC culture with coronavirus spike peptide pools or control peptides (ViraFEST assay). CD4+ T lymphocytes from the unexposed donor were collected before the COVID-19 pandemic (2011-2018). Oncomine TCR Beta short-read sequencing was applied to DNA from cultured CD4+ T cells. TCRdb re-derived calls from the PCR reads in MiXCR, one entry per CDR3 protein. The sample shows about 6,400 distinct CDR3 sequences, under 60% of them seen only once. This entry is derived from a study of vaccination and CD4 T cells after COVID-19. This CDR3 is built from 15 residues. Germline values: CDR1 SGHTA, CDR2 FQGNSA.

The sequence derives from a human donor in good health. Sequences were obtained from CD4+ T cells from blood, cultured in vitro. The J gene is TRBJ2-2, the V gene TRBV7-2; D unclear. For the CDR3, the DNA is TGTGTCAGCAGCCCCTCGGTAGGGAACACCGGGGAGCTGTTTTTT. Its translation is CVSSPSVGNTGELFF.